The entry below gives a single T cell receptor (beta chain) sequence along with its context. Its cognate antigen is unknown. The data belong to a study of cytomegalovirus exposure and HLA in healthy donors. Notes on the study in general: HLA alleles showed associations with around 15,000 TCR beta sequences in a later analysis, at a 0.05 false discovery rate.

Researchers ran the PCR with 60 Vbeta and 13 Jbeta primers. Generated by immunoSEQ multiplex PCR, the TCRdb table keeps only in-frame clones and is missing some. Of 110,000 or so clones in the sample, about 78% were seen once. Germline CDR1 and CDR2: SGHNT and YYREEE (reference sequence). The V and J ends lost 0 bases and 10 bases, in that order; junction bases with no gene match: 6. The CDR3 runs to 13 residues. V gene TRBV5-4 combines with J gene TRBJ1-2; TRBD1 matches 7 bases. The source is a woman aged 25 to 39 in good health and CMV-seropositive. Sequenced material: PBMCs. In DNA, the CDR3 is TGTGCCAGCAGCTTGGGACAGGGAGTGTACTACACCTTC. Amino acid sequence: CASSLGQGVYYTF.